Below, 20 T cell receptor beta chains from the same sample are listed, as sequenced in a study of T cell responses to AZD1222 COVID-19 vaccine. TCRdb's copy holds only in-frame clones and misses some; the assay was immunoSEQ multiplex PCR. The data show some 120,000 clones, with approximately 85% seen just once and roughly 4.4% held by the top ten. Sequences were derived from peripheral blood, sampled 28 days after the second AZD1222 dose. Source of these receptors: an adult who received the AZD1222 COVID-19 vaccine.

The chain uses TRBV5-1 and TRBJ2-5; no definite D call. Trimming left V 5 bases short and J 2 bases short, with 4 bases between. Germline CDR1 and CDR2: SGHRS and YFSETQ. This CDR3 contains 11 residues. In nucleotides, the CDR3 is TGCGCCAGCAGGGGGCAAGAGACCCAGTACTTC. This codes for CASRGQETQYF.

With respect to this clone: Other DNA sequences within the sample encode an identical CDR3. V gene TRBV5-1 combines with J gene TRBJ1-1, with 9 bases lining up with TRBD1. This CDR3 has 13 residues. After removal of 4 bases from V and 5 bases from J, the junction contained 3 bases not matched to a gene. The germline CDR1 and CDR2 sequences are SGHRS and YFSETQ. CDR3 nucleotide sequence: TGCGCCAGCAGCCCGGGGACAGGGACTGAAGCTTTCTTT. It translates to CASSPGTGTEAFF.

The genes are TRBV3-1 (or the pseudogene TRBV3-2) and TRBJ1-1, with unresolved D. CDR3 length equals 16 residues. Trimming stripped 4 bases from V and 5 bases from J, with 20 bases between. CDR1 and CDR2 from the germline V gene are LGHDT and YNNKEL (reference sequence). In DNA, the CDR3 is TGTGCCAGCAGCCTCACTTTCGGCCCTATAAAAACTGAAGCTTTCTTT. This codes for CASSLTFGPIKTEAFF.

CDR3 region: CASEISPSHSNYGYTF. CDR3 DNA sequence: TGTGCCAGCGAGATTAGCCCGTCCCATTCTAACTATGGCTACACCTTC. The chain links TRBV28 to TRBJ1-2; the D is unclear. This CDR3 spans 16 amino acids. Germline CDR1 and CDR2: MDHEN and SYDVKM. V was cut by 8 bases and J by 0 bases, with 19 bases left in between.

The chain couples TRBV5-5 to TRBJ2-2; 15 nucleotides line up with TRBD2. V was pared by 4 bases and J by 3 bases, with 4 bases of the junction left unmatched. CDR1 is SGHKS, CDR2 YYEKEE, per germline (reference sequence). The CDR3 runs 17 residues. This CDR3 reads CASSGTSGGIYTGELFF. CDR3 in DNA: TGTGCCAGCAGCGGGACTAGCGGGGGGATATACACCGGGGAGCTGTTTTTT.

The chain employs TRBV18 and TRBJ1-5; 11 positions agree with TRBD1. The CDR3 covers 14 residues. With 3 bases clipped from V and 7 bases from J, the junction kept 2 bases outside the gene matches. The germline V gene has CDR1 KGHSH and CDR2 LQKENI. The CDR3 DNA follows: TGTGCCAGCTCACCGGGGACAGGGGGACAGCCCCAGCATTTT. Its protein product is CASSPGTGGQPQHF.

The V and J genes are TRBV5-1 and TRBJ2-1; TRBD1 matches 10 bases. The V and J ends lost 0 bases and 6 bases, in that order; junction bases with no gene match: 9. The CDR3 is made up of 17 amino acids. Per the germline V gene, CDR1 is SGHRS and CDR2 is YFSETQ. The CDR3 DNA is TGCGCCAGCAGCTTGGGTACCCGAGGGACAGGGGTCAATGAGCAGTTCTTC. Protein: CASSLGTRGTGVNEQFF.

The rearrangement links TRBV9 to TRBJ2-7; either TRBD1 or TRBD2 may fit D (5 bases each). The CDR3 length is 17 residues. Trimming left V 3 bases short and J 3 bases short, with 22 bases between. CDR1 is SGDLS and CDR2 is YYNGEE in the germline V gene. CDR3 DNA sequence: TGTGCCAGCAGCGCCCGAGGGGATCGGTCTTTGGGCTACGAGCAGTACTTC. Protein: CASSARGDRSLGYEQYF.

V and J are TRBV3-1 (or the pseudogene TRBV3-2) and TRBJ1-3; tentative D call: TRBD1 (5 bases). The CDR3 is 15 amino acids. From germline, CDR1 is LGHDT and CDR2 YNNKEL (reference sequence). Between the trimmed V and J ends, which lost 4 bases and 0 bases, there was a span of 10 bases. The CDR3 DNA sequence: TGTGCCAGCAGCCTACGGGGCAGCTCTGGAAACACCATATATTTT. Translating gives CASSLRGSSGNTIYF.

V and J are TRBV6-5 and TRBJ1-6; D perhaps matches TRBD1 (6 bases). Trimming cost V 7 bases and J 6 bases, with 13 bases left between them. This CDR3 is 14 amino acids long. Looked up from germline, CDR1 is MNHEY and CDR2 is SVGAGI. This CDR3 is CASMTGSRNSPLHF. The CDR3 coding sequence is TGTGCCAGCATGACAGGATCTCGTAATTCACCCCTCCACTTT.

This chain joins TRBV4-1 and TRBJ2-1, with TRBD2 matching 8 bases. J lost 8 bases, V lost 0 bases, and 6 bases had no gene match. This CDR3 is built from 15 residues. The germline V gene encodes CDR1 MGHRA and CDR2 YSYEKL. CDR3 loop: CASSQERGGSDEQFF. CDR3 bases: TGCGCCAGCAGCCAAGAACGGGGGGGCTCCGATGAGCAGTTCTTC.

The V and J genes are TRBV6-2 or TRBV6-3 and TRBJ2-5; D possibly corresponds to TRBD2 (5 bases). The CDR3 sequence is 16 residues long. Trimming pared 3 bases from V and 1 base from J, leaving 15 bases between. The germline gives CDR1 MNHEY, CDR2 SVGEGT. The CDR3 nucleotides are TGTGCCAGCAGTTATTGGACTTCGAAAGCCCAAGAGACCCAGTACTTC. Amino acid sequence: CASSYWTSKAQETQYF.

This clone occurred once. This chain connects TRBV7-9 to TRBJ1-1; D call uncertain. Germline values: CDR1 SEHNR, CDR2 FQNEAQ (reference sequence). V was pared by 5 bases and J by 0 bases, with 13 bases between. The CDR3 sequence is 15 residues long. CDR3 DNA sequence: TGTGCCAGCAGCCCCACCTGGGATATGAACACTGAAGCTTTCTTT. Encoded protein: CASSPTWDMNTEAFF.

This clone has just one count. The V gene is TRBV6-5, the J gene TRBJ1-5; D call uncertain. Trimming cost V 9 bases and J 8 bases, with 8 bases left between them. The germline CDR1 and CDR2 sequences are MNHEY and SVGAGI. The CDR3 runs 10 residues. In nucleotides, the CDR3 is TGTGCCAGGTCCCAAAAGCCCCAGCATTTT. Encoded protein: CARSQKPQHF.

The chain carries TRBV3-1 (or the pseudogene TRBV3-2) and TRBJ2-5, with 7 bases identical to TRBD2. CDR3 length: 15 residues. The germline V gene encodes CDR1 LGHDT and CDR2 YNNKEL (reference sequence). With V trimmed by 7 bases and J by 5 bases, 13 bases remained unmatched. CDR3 bases: TGTGCCAGCACCAAATATTGGGAGGGGCTGGAGACCCAGTACTTC. Translated, it gives CASTKYWEGLETQYF.

The genes are TRBV3-1 (or the pseudogene TRBV3-2) and TRBJ2-2, with D maybe TRBD1 (6 bases). In germline, CDR1 is LGHDT, CDR2 YNNKEL (reference sequence). V was clipped by 6 bases and J by 5 bases, with 16 bases between them. This CDR3 comprises 15 residues. CDR3 amino acids: CASSLRGSGTGELFF. The CDR3 DNA reads TGTGCCAGCAGTCTCAGGGGTTCGGGGACCGGGGAGCTGTTTTTT.

The chain uses TRBV28 and TRBJ1-2; unclear D gene. The length of the CDR3 is 13 residues. Germline CDR1 MDHEN, CDR2 SYDVKM. The V end was cut by 7 bases, the J end by 8 bases, with 17 bases between. The CDR3 DNA reads as TGTGCCAGCACCTCTAACATGGCGGGGGGCTACACCTTC. Protein product: CASTSNMAGGYTF.

The chain is built from TRBV27 and TRBJ1-1; no clear D. Germline-derived CDR1 and CDR2 are MNHEY and SMNVEV (reference sequence). The CDR3 contains 13 residues. V was shortened by 8 bases and J by 0 bases, with 10 bases between the two germline ends. The CDR3 DNA is TGTGCCAGCCACGACATCATGAACACTGAAGCTTTCTTT. Its translation is CASHDIMNTEAFF.

V usage is TRBV6-5 and J usage is TRBJ1-1; unclear D gene. The V end lost 5 bases, the J end lost 7 bases, and 11 bases lay between the germline ends. The CDR3 extends over 12 amino acids. Per the germline V gene, CDR1 is MNHEY and CDR2 is SVGAGI. CDR3 sequence reads: CASSPGLGEAFF. CDR3 nucleotide sequence: TGTGCCAGCAGTCCCGGCCTGGGTGAAGCTTTCTTT.

Comments on this clone: The same CDR3 also results from other DNA sequences found in this sample. The chain carries TRBV10-2 and TRBJ1-6; D might be TRBD1 (6 bases). Trimming took 7 bases from V and 3 from J, leaving 7 bases between them. Per germline, CDR1 WSHSY and CDR2 SAAADI. The CDR3 runs 13 residues. CDR3 residues: CASTQGYNSPLHF. The DNA for the CDR3 is TGCGCCAGCACACAGGGCTATAATTCACCCCTCCACTTT.